A single sample is the source of the 31 T cell receptor beta chains below, sequenced in a study of Graves' ophthalmopathy and Graves' hyperthyroidism. RNA served as the template for amplifying TCR beta CDR3 regions. Following a first-round RT-PCR that used HTBI primers, a second-round multiplex PCR was carried out. MiXCR, run by TCRdb on the multiplex PCR reads, gives a single entry per CDR3 protein. The table shows 900,000 to 1,200,000 distinct CDR3 sequences, with around a third occurring only once. The sequenced sample was peripheral blood or thyroid tissue (not recorded which). The receptors were gathered from an adult man with Graves' hyperthyroidism.

This clonotype occurred a few times. The chain couples TRBV7-9 to TRBJ1-3; tentative D call: TRBD1 (6 bases). V lost 5 bases and J 0 bases, leaving 17 bases between the germline ends. The V gene's germline CDR1 is SEHNR and CDR2 FQNEAQ (reference sequence). The CDR3 runs to 17 residues. The CDR3 sequence is CASSEKGGFSSGNTIYF. Written as DNA, the CDR3 is TGTGCCAGCAGCGAAAAGGGGGGGTTTTCCTCTGGAAACACCATATATTTT.

This clonotype has more than one count but fewer than ten. The rearrangement uses TRBV7-2 and TRBJ2-5; possible D gene TRBD2, 5 bases. CDR1 and CDR2 from the germline V gene are SGHTA and FQGNSA. V shed 2 bases and J shed 1 base, with 8 bases lying between them. The CDR3 is made up of 14 amino acids. This CDR3 is CASSLSGIQETQYF. The CDR3 coding sequence is TGTGCCAGCAGCTTATCCGGGATCCAAGAGACCCAGTACTTC.

This clonotype has a count of ten or more. This chain uses TRBV10-3 with TRBJ2-7; D is uncertain. The CDR3 has 13 amino acids. Between the trimmed V and J ends, which lost 6 bases and 3 bases, there was a span of 12 bases. Germline CDR1 and CDR2: ENHRY and SYGVKD. The CDR3 DNA reads as TGTGCCATCAGCACAGTATCCGACTACGAGCAGTACTTC. It yields the protein CAISTVSDYEQYF.

The chain links TRBV12-3 or TRBV12-4 to TRBJ1-6, with D possibly matching TRBD1 (5 bases). This CDR3 spans 14 amino acids. Between the trimmed V and J ends, which lost 7 bases and 3 bases, there was a span of 10 bases. CDR3 amino acids: CASTYGGYNSPLHF. As DNA, the CDR3 is TGTGCCAGCACCTATGGGGGCTATAATTCACCCCTCCACTTT.

This clonotype has just one count. The J gene is TRBJ1-5, the V gene TRBV29-1; D unresolved. CDR3 length: 12 residues. Germline V gene sequence: CDR1 SQVTM, CDR2 ANQGSEA. With 7 bases removed from V and 11 bases from J, the gap between germline ends came to 18 bases. CDR3 DNA sequence: TGCAGCGGTTCGGAGTGGCAAGAGACCCAGCATTTT. Its translation: CSGSEWQETQHF.

This clonotype turned up a few times. The J gene is TRBJ2-7, the V gene TRBV29-1; 11 positions agree with TRBD2. There are 15 residues in the CDR3. The germline gives CDR1 SQVTM, CDR2 ANQGSEA. The trim removed 3 bases at V and 7 bases at J, leaving 11 bases unmatched. The DNA for the CDR3 is TGCAGCGTTGAGACCCTTAGCGGGAGGGGTCGGGAGCAGTACTTC. This gives the protein CSVETLSGRGREQYF.

This chain uses TRBV14 with TRBJ2-5; a possible D gene is TRBD1 (6 bases). V shed 0 bases and J shed 0 bases, with 8 bases lying between them. The CDR3 is 15 residues long. The V gene's germline CDR1 is SGHDN and CDR2 FVKESK. Here the CDR3 reads CASSQEAGDQETQYF. CDR3 nucleotide sequence: TGTGCCAGCAGCCAAGAAGCAGGGGACCAAGAGACCCAGTACTTC.

This clonotype was detected many times. The chain joins TRBV6-1 to TRBJ2-7, with 7 positions matching TRBD1. The CDR3 sequence is 13 residues long. Trimming took 9 bases from V and 3 from J; bases not matched to a gene: 8. CDR1 is MNHNS, CDR2 SASEGT, per germline. CDR3: CASMDRSLYEQYF. The CDR3 DNA follows: TGTGCCAGTATGGACAGGTCGCTCTACGAGCAGTACTTC.

In its sample, this clonotype was seen many times. The J gene is TRBJ2-7, the V gene TRBV6-5, with unresolved D. The germline V gene encodes CDR1 MNHEY and CDR2 SVGAGI. Trimming stripped 2 bases from V and 5 bases from J, with 7 bases between. This CDR3 has 12 amino acids. CDR3 bases: TGTGCCAGCAGTTACGTTGGGCACGAGCAGTACTTC. Translation gives CASSYVGHEQYF.

Only a few counts were recorded for this clonotype. The chain couples TRBV6-2 or TRBV6-3 to TRBJ1-5; a possible D gene is TRBD1 (5 bases). V lost 6 bases, J lost 2 bases, and 17 bases lay in between. This CDR3 has 16 amino acids. Germline CDR1 is MNHEY and CDR2 is SVGEGT. The CDR3 sequence: CASRPQGLRGNQPQHF. CDR3 DNA: TGTGCCAGCAGACCTCAGGGTTTACGGGGCAATCAGCCCCAGCATTTT.

Ten or more counts support this clonotype. This CDR3 reads CASTTGARAGELFF. The CDR3 bases are TGCGCCAGCACCACAGGGGCGCGAGCCGGGGAGCTGTTTTTT. The rearrangement joins TRBV5-1 to TRBJ2-2; 7 bases line up with TRBD1. CDR1 SGHRS and CDR2 YFSETQ come from the germline V gene. The trim removed 6 bases at V and 6 bases at J, leaving 8 bases unmatched. This CDR3 comprises 14 residues.

This clonotype showed up many times. CDR3 sequence: CASSVVAGELFF. Here the CDR3 DNA reads TGTGCCAGCAGCGTAGTGGCGGGGGAGCTGTTTTTT. The chain couples TRBV9 to TRBJ2-2, with no clear D. CDR3 length: 12 residues. From germline, CDR1 is SGDLS and CDR2 YYNGEE. V was shortened by 0 bases and J by 8 bases, with 5 bases between the two germline ends.

This clonotype was recorded many times. The chain is built from TRBV9 and TRBJ2-7; D is possibly TRBD2 (5 bases). CDR3 size: 15 residues. V was trimmed by 2 bases and J by 0 bases, leaving 12 bases between them. In germline, CDR1 is SGDLS, CDR2 YYNGEE. This CDR3 reads CASSVGSKTSYEQYF. Written as DNA, the CDR3 is TGTGCCAGCAGCGTGGGGAGCAAAACCTCCTACGAGCAGTACTTC.

Worth noting for this clonotype: Because the CDR3 is missing its conserved closing phenylalanine or tryptophan, this is likely a read error. No DNA is shown, since the ends of the CDR3 on it are uncertain; the CDR3 is the one TCRdb lists. V usage is TRBV7-9 and J usage is TRBJ2-7; the listed D gene, TRBD1, was not tested against the DNA. Germline V gene data show CDR1 as SEHNR and CDR2 as FQNEAQ (reference sequence). The CDR3 sequence runs 10 residues, both termini included. CDR3 sequence: CASSRSGTSP.

The chain links TRBV7-2 to TRBJ2-5, with D perhaps matching TRBD2 (7 bases). The germline CDR1 and CDR2 sequences are SGHTA and FQGNSA. The V and J ends lost 5 bases and 5 bases respectively, with 18 bases between them. This CDR3 region has 15 residues. CDR3 protein: CASSRFRGAGETQYF. As DNA, the CDR3 is TGTGCCAGCAGCCGATTTCGGGGGGCGGGGGAGACCCAGTACTTC.

This sequence joins TRBV10-3 and TRBJ2-5, with TRBD1 matching over 7 bases. This CDR3 has 14 amino acids. V lost 5 bases to trimming and J lost 5 bases; unmatched junction nucleotides: 8. In germline, CDR1 is ENHRY, CDR2 SYGVKD. The CDR3 region is CAISWRQGQETQYF. The CDR3 DNA follows: TGTGCCATCAGTTGGCGACAGGGACAGGAGACCCAGTACTTC.

Only a few counts were recorded for this clonotype. Written as DNA, the CDR3 is TGTGCCAGCAGTCAGGACAGGTTATTTGGAAAACTGTTTTTT. Translated: CASSQDRLFGKLFF. The chain uses TRBV27 and TRBJ1-4; 7 bases map to TRBD1. V shed 5 bases and J 10 bases; nucleotides not matched to a gene: 10. From germline, CDR1 is MNHEY and CDR2 SMNVEV (reference sequence). The CDR3 runs 14 residues.

About this clonotype itself: This clone may be a read error of a much larger clone one base away. This sequence joins TRBV2 and TRBJ1-3, with 9 bases that match TRBD1. The CDR3 sequence is 15 residues long. Unmatched junction bases numbered 5, after V lost 5 bases and J lost 3 bases. The germline gives CDR1 SNHLY, CDR2 FYNNEI. The CDR3, as DNA: TGTGCCAGCAGTCGACAGGGGGATCATGGAAACACCATATATTTT. It codes for CASSRQGDHGNTIYF.

This CDR3 reads CASSGPGEQYF. As DNA, the CDR3 is TGTGCCAGCTCCGGGCCCGGCGAGCAGTACTTC. The chain employs TRBV3-1 and TRBJ2-7; unclear D gene. V shed 8 bases and J shed 6 bases, with 11 bases lying between them. CDR1 is LGHDT, CDR2 YNNKEL, per germline (reference sequence). This CDR3 is built from 11 residues.

This clonotype has more than one count but fewer than ten. This chain links TRBV12-3 or TRBV12-4 with TRBJ1-6; 8 nucleotides agree with TRBD1. V was pared by 5 bases and J by 0 bases, with 6 bases of the junction left unmatched. CDR3 length equals 17 residues. The CDR3 protein is CASSTQGVGSYNSPLHF. The CDR3 bases are TGTGCCAGCAGTACACAGGGGGTTGGCTCCTATAATTCACCCCTCCACTTT.

The gene calls are TRBV25-1 and TRBJ1-5; no definite D call. Trimming stripped 8 bases from V and 0 bases from J, with 5 bases between. This CDR3 has 12 residues. Germline V gene sequence: CDR1 MGHDK, CDR2 SYGVNS. The CDR3 region is CASPGSNQPQHF. The CDR3 nucleotides are TGTGCCAGCCCGGGTAGCAATCAGCCCCAGCATTTT.

The gene calls are TRBV10-3 and TRBJ2-2; D possibly corresponds to TRBD1 (6 bases). The germline V and J ends were trimmed by 6 bases and 2 bases, with 16 bases remaining between them. Germline V gene sequence: CDR1 ENHRY, CDR2 SYGVKD. The CDR3 has 16 residues. The CDR3 spells CAISLVGTPNTGELFF. DNA of the CDR3: TGTGCCATCAGCTTAGTGGGGACACCTAACACCGGGGAGCTGTTTTTT.

This clonotype occurred many times. The chain couples TRBV14 to TRBJ2-2; no firm D call. V was cut by 4 bases and J by 3 bases, with 9 bases left in between. CDR1 is SGHDN and CDR2 is FVKESK in the germline V gene. This CDR3 spans 14 amino acids. CDR3 sequence reads: CASSPDWDTGELFF. The CDR3 bases are TGTGCCAGCAGCCCCGACTGGGACACCGGGGAGCTGTTTTTT.

The gene calls are TRBV20-1 and TRBJ1-3; D possibly corresponds to TRBD1 (5 bases). The length of the CDR3 is 14 residues. V was trimmed by 3 bases and J by 0 bases, leaving 9 bases between them. Germline V gene sequence: CDR1 DFQATT, CDR2 SNEGSKA (reference sequence). CDR3 sequence reads: CSASDSSSGNTIYF. CDR3 sequence (DNA): TGCAGTGCTAGCGACAGTAGCTCTGGAAACACCATATATTTT.

Details on this clonotype: With a much larger clone just one base away, this may be a read error. The rearrangement joins TRBV7-9 to TRBJ2-5, with D hard to call. This CDR3 contains 14 residues. V was trimmed by 3 bases and J by 5 bases, leaving 13 bases between them. Germline V gene lookup returns CDR1 SEHNR and CDR2 FQNEAQ (reference sequence). Here the CDR3 reads CASSLAGPFETQYF. The CDR3 region has the DNA TGTGCCAGCAGCTTGGCCGGGCCCTTTGAGACCCAGTACTTC.

The chain combines TRBV29-1 with TRBJ1-1; D may be TRBD1 (5 bases). In germline, CDR1 is SQVTM, CDR2 ANQGSEA. CDR3 length equals 10 residues. V lost 4 bases and J 10 bases, leaving 10 bases between the germline ends. CDR3 sequence: CSVGSQGAFF. The CDR3 bases are TGCAGCGTTGGTAGTCAGGGAGCTTTCTTT.

About this clonotype: A much bigger clone sits one base away, suggesting this may be a read error. J is TRBJ2-2 and V is TRBV20-1; TRBD2 aligns across 11 bases. Germline V lookup: CDR1 DFQATT, CDR2 SNEGSKA (reference sequence). Trimming took 7 bases from V and 4 from J; bases not matched to a gene: 5. This CDR3 is 14 amino acids long. The CDR3 region is CSVRGLAGTGELFF. CDR3 DNA sequence: TGCAGTGTCAGAGGACTAGCGGGCACCGGGGAGCTGTTTTTT.

The CDR3 here is CSVGQGEYGYTF. The CDR3 DNA sequence: TGCAGCGTTGGACAGGGGGAATATGGCTACACCTTC. This sequence joins TRBV29-1 and TRBJ1-2; 9 bases are a match to TRBD1. The V gene end was trimmed by 4 bases and the J gene end by 5 bases; junction bases not matched to a gene: 2. The CDR3 is made up of 12 amino acids. Germline V gives CDR1 SQVTM, CDR2 ANQGSEA.

As for this clonotype: The junction shows a germline mismatch at one end, possibly a read error. This chain links TRBV10-2 with TRBJ1-2; D ambiguous. The length of the CDR3 is 14 residues. CDR1 and CDR2 (germline): WSHSY, SAAADI. In nucleotides, the CDR3 is TGTGCCAGCAGCCTCCACCGGGCCCTCTATGGCTACACCTTC. It specifies CASSLHRALYGYTF.

This clonotype was recorded at least ten times. The genes are TRBV9 and TRBJ2-5, with no clear D. V was shortened by 0 bases and J by 4 bases, with 10 bases between the two germline ends. The CDR3 is made up of 14 amino acids. The germline gives CDR1 SGDLS, CDR2 YYNGEE. CDR3 DNA sequence: TGTGCCAGCAGCGTAGACCCAGTTGGAGAGACCCAGTACTTC. Encoded protein: CASSVDPVGETQYF.

This clonotype was observed many times. The genes are TRBV2 and TRBJ2-5; 8 bases align to TRBD2. Germline-derived CDR1 and CDR2 are SNHLY and FYNNEI. The V gene end was trimmed by 6 bases and the J gene end by 7 bases; junction bases not matched to a gene: 7. This CDR3 contains 13 residues. CDR3 amino acids: CASRPGLGPTQYF. As DNA, the CDR3 is TGTGCCAGCAGACCGGGACTAGGCCCGACCCAGTACTTC.